Shown below are 29 T cell receptor beta chains from a single sample sequenced in a study of OX40 agonist ivuxolimab in advanced cancers. Produced via immunoSEQ multiplex PCR; TCRdb's table is partial and in-frame only. The sample has around 110,000 clones, 85% to 95% seen once. The specimen was CD4+ or CD8+ T cells sorted from blood, collected in a trial of the OX40 agonist ivuxolimab. Source of these receptors: an adult with an advanced solid tumor such as melanoma, head and neck, liver or kidney cancer.

The chain uses TRBV4-2 and TRBJ2-7, with D maybe TRBD1 (5 bases). V was clipped by 0 bases and J by 6 bases, with 18 bases between them. CDR1 is LGHNA and CDR2 is YNFKEQ in the germline V gene. The CDR3 contains 16 residues. The CDR3 bases are TGTGCCAGCAGCCAAGATGCAACTGCAGGGCCGGGCGAGCAGTACTTC. Translating it yields CASSQDATAGPGEQYF.

V is TRBV28 and J is TRBJ1-3, with no clear D. Germline CDR1 is MDHEN and CDR2 is SYDVKM. The CDR3 is 12 amino acids. Trimming stripped 6 bases from V and 8 bases from J, with 11 bases between. DNA for the CDR3: TGTGCCAGCAGGTTTCCCGGGGACACCATATATTTT. Amino acid sequence: CASRFPGDTIYF.

The CDR3 nucleotides are TGTGCCAGTAGTATAGTAAACAGCCCGGAGATGGGCTACACCTTC. It specifies CASSIVNSPEMGYTF. The V call is TRBV19, the J call TRBJ1-2; D remains ambiguous. The germline gives CDR1 LNHDA, CDR2 SQIVND (reference sequence). V lost 1 base, J lost 8 bases, and 17 bases lay in between. The CDR3 is 15 residues long.

The CDR3 is CASSMGSSNQPQHF. The CDR3 DNA sequence: TGTGCCAGTAGTATGGGGTCGAGCAATCAGCCCCAGCATTTT. The chain links TRBV19 to TRBJ1-5, with D uncertain. In germline, CDR1 is LNHDA, CDR2 SQIVND (reference sequence). Trimming took 3 bases from V and 1 from J, leaving 7 bases between them. CDR3 length: 14 residues.

CDR3 loop: CASSSTENRLAGTYEQYF. For the CDR3, the DNA is TGCGCCAGCAGCTCAACCGAAAATCGACTAGCGGGGACCTACGAGCAGTACTTC. The J gene is TRBJ2-7, the V gene TRBV5-1; 11 bases fit TRBD2. With 3 bases clipped from V and 2 bases from J, the junction kept 13 bases outside the gene matches. Germline V gene data show CDR1 as SGHRS and CDR2 as YFSETQ. The CDR3 covers 18 residues.

The chain carries TRBV7-3 and TRBJ2-1, with no clear D. Deletions cut 2 bases from V and 6 bases from J, with 8 bases between. CDR1 SGHTA and CDR2 FQGTGA come from the germline V gene. The CDR3 consists of 13 residues. DNA of the CDR3: TGTGCCAGCAGCTTATTTGTTAGCAATGAGCAGTTCTTC. Its protein is CASSLFVSNEQFF.

CDR3 nucleotide sequence: TGTGCCATCAGTGGGAGACAGGAATCCTACGAGCAGTACTTC. Translation: CAISGRQESYEQYF. V is TRBV10-3 and J is TRBJ2-7; D may be TRBD1 (6 bases). CDR1 and CDR2 from the germline V gene are ENHRY and SYGVKD. This CDR3 is 14 amino acids long. Trimming cost V 4 bases and J 1 base, with 11 bases left between them.

V is TRBV7-2 and J is TRBJ1-1; D call uncertain. V was clipped by 5 bases and J by 11 bases, with 12 bases between them. The CDR3 extends over 11 amino acids. CDR1 and CDR2 from the germline V gene are SGHTA and FQGNSA. This CDR3 reads CASSDTRSAFF. CDR3 DNA sequence: TGTGCCAGCAGCGATACTCGTTCGGCTTTCTTT.

This chain links TRBV9 with TRBJ2-7; 7 positions agree with TRBD1. J lost 3 bases, V lost 3 bases, and 3 bases had no gene match. This CDR3 comprises 13 residues. CDR1 is SGDLS, CDR2 YYNGEE, per germline. The CDR3 sequence is CASSGGQFYEQYF. The CDR3 DNA reads TGTGCCAGCAGCGGGGGACAGTTCTACGAGCAGTACTTC.

This chain uses TRBV20-1 with TRBJ2-5; 8 bases match TRBD1. CDR1 and CDR2 (germline): DFQATT, SNEGSKA (reference sequence). The CDR3 is 11 residues long. The CDR3 nucleotides are TGCAGCGGGGACAGGCAAGAGACCCAGTACTTC. It specifies CSGDRQETQYF.

This chain joins TRBV18 and TRBJ2-1; 8 bases line up with TRBD1. V was pared by 3 bases and J by 3 bases, with 4 bases of the junction left unmatched. Germline CDR1 reads KGHSH; CDR2 reads LQKENI. This CDR3 spans 15 amino acids. CDR3 residues: CASSPGTGDYNEQFF. In DNA form, the CDR3 reads TGTGCCAGCTCACCCGGGACAGGAGACTACAATGAGCAGTTCTTC.

This chain uses TRBV7-2 with TRBJ2-7; 8 nucleotides align to TRBD1. Per the germline V gene, CDR1 is SGHTA and CDR2 is FQGNSA. Trimming took 6 bases from V and 3 from J; bases not matched to a gene: 10. The CDR3 has 15 amino acids. The CDR3 here is CASSLAGTGVYEQYF. The CDR3 DNA is TGTGCCAGCAGTCTAGCCGGGACAGGAGTCTACGAGCAGTACTTC.

V is TRBV4-2 and J is TRBJ1-5, with D hard to call. Germline CDR1 and CDR2: LGHNA and YNFKEQ. The V and J ends lost 0 bases and 6 bases respectively, with 6 bases between them. The CDR3 contains 13 residues. The CDR3 protein is CASSQEGGQPQHF. The CDR3 region has the DNA TGTGCCAGCAGCCAAGAGGGAGGTCAGCCCCAGCATTTT.

This clone has just a few counts. V and J are TRBV18 and TRBJ2-2; D remains ambiguous. V lost 4 bases and J 1 base, leaving 7 bases between the germline ends. Germline CDR1 reads KGHSH; CDR2 reads LQKENI. This CDR3 is 14 amino acids long. The CDR3 DNA reads TGTGCCAGCTCACTTCAAGGGAACACCGGGGAGCTGTTTTTT. Translation: CASSLQGNTGELFF.

The rearrangement uses TRBV7-9 and TRBJ2-1; tentatively, D is TRBD1 (8 bases). The CDR3 totals 15 residues. Germline V gene sequence: CDR1 SEHNR, CDR2 FQNEAQ (reference sequence). V was pared by 5 bases and J by 2 bases, with 13 bases between. CDR3 sequence reads: CASSVQGGTYNEQFF. Written as DNA, the CDR3 is TGTGCCAGCAGCGTACAGGGGGGGACCTACAATGAGCAGTTCTTC.

The chain links TRBV11-2 to TRBJ2-3; tentatively, D is TRBD1 or TRBD2 (5 bases each). V was clipped by 1 base and J by 8 bases, with 16 bases between them. Germline V gives CDR1 SGHAT, CDR2 FQNNGV. This CDR3 spans 15 amino acids. The DNA of the CDR3 is TGTGCCAGCAGCTTAGTGGCAGGACTTGGGGGTACGCAGTATTTT. Protein: CASSLVAGLGGTQYF.

V and J are TRBV5-1 and TRBJ2-2; possible D gene TRBD1, 5 bases. This CDR3 spans 13 amino acids. Trimming removed 7 bases at V and 1 base at J, with 8 bases between. CDR1 is SGHRS, CDR2 YFSETQ, per germline. The DNA for the CDR3 is TGCGCCAGCGGAGACAGGAACACCGGGGAGCTGTTTTTT. This sequence encodes CASGDRNTGELFF.

This sequence joins TRBV11-1 and TRBJ2-5; D remains unclear. Germline CDR1 and CDR2: SGHAT and FQDESV (reference sequence). There are 13 residues in the CDR3. V was trimmed by 4 bases and J by 1 base, leaving 7 bases between them. CDR3 protein: CASSWTAQETQYF. CDR3 in DNA: TGTGCCAGCAGCTGGACGGCCCAAGAGACCCAGTACTTC.

This rearrangement joins TRBV7-3 to TRBJ2-2; no reliable D call. There are 14 residues in the CDR3. The germline CDR1 and CDR2 sequences are SGHTA and FQGTGA. Trimming left V 1 base short and J 1 base short, with 4 bases between. The CDR3 reads CASSLMGNTGELFF. As DNA, the CDR3 is TGTGCCAGCAGCTTAATGGGGAACACCGGGGAGCTGTTTTTT.

For this clone: At one boundary the junction diverges from the germline segment, which might be a read error. The rearrangement joins TRBV6-1 to TRBJ2-1; 11 bases align to TRBD2. The CDR3 consists of 11 residues. In germline, CDR1 is MNHNS, CDR2 SASEGT. The CDR3 DNA sequence: TGTGCCAGCACTAACGGGGGACTAGCGGTCTTC. Its translation is CASTNGGLAVF.

The chain recombines TRBV2 with TRBJ2-7; 7 bases align to TRBD1. The germline V gene has CDR1 SNHLY and CDR2 FYNNEI. V lost 5 bases, J lost 6 bases, and 10 bases stayed unmatched. The CDR3 is made up of 14 amino acids. The CDR3 DNA is TGTGCCAGCAGTCTCTGGGACAGAACGGGCGAGCAGTACTTC. Translated: CASSLWDRTGEQYF.

The chain combines TRBV4-3 with TRBJ2-3; D unresolved. Per germline, CDR1 LGHNA and CDR2 YSLEER. The CDR3 is made up of 17 amino acids. Trimming removed 4 bases at V and 0 bases at J, with 17 bases between. The CDR3 here is CASSPGLGPKSTDTQYF. The CDR3 DNA follows: TGCGCCAGCAGCCCCGGTTTAGGTCCTAAGAGCACAGATACGCAGTATTTT.

The V call is TRBV18, the J call TRBJ2-7, with D tentatively TRBD1 or TRBD2 (5 bases each). Trimming shortened V by 3 bases and J by 4 bases, and 10 bases separated the two germline ends. This CDR3 spans 13 amino acids. Germline CDR1 reads KGHSH; CDR2 reads LQKENI. The CDR3, as DNA: TGTGCCAGCTCACCGGTCGGGGCTTACGAGCAGTACTTC. It codes for CASSPVGAYEQYF. Drawing the rest from reference TRBV18 and TRBJ2-7, the complete variable domain is NAGVMQNPRHLVRRRGQEARLRCSPMKGHSHVYWYRQLPEEGLKFMVYLQKENIIDESGMPKERFSAEFPKEGPSILRIQQVVRGDSAAYFCASSPVGAYEQYFGPGTRLTVT.

The chain is built from TRBV5-5 and TRBJ1-1; D ambiguous. CDR3 length: 14 residues. Trimming took 2 bases from V and 1 from J, leaving 9 bases between them. Germline V CDR1 and CDR2: SGHKS, YYEKEE (reference sequence). This chain's CDR3 is CASSFPRPNTEAFF. The CDR3 DNA sequence: TGTGCCAGCAGCTTCCCCCGACCGAACACTGAAGCTTTCTTT.

The count of this clone is one. The V gene is TRBV11-2, the J gene TRBJ2-7; 8 nucleotides agree with TRBD1. From germline, CDR1 is SGHAT and CDR2 FQNNGV. This CDR3 region has 15 residues. Trimming at V came to 6 bases and at J to 4 bases, leaving 11 bases not matched to a gene. In DNA form, the CDR3 reads TGTGCCAGCAGTCTCACCGGGACAGGAGTATACGAGCAGTACTTC. Its translation: CASSLTGTGVYEQYF. Using reference TRBV11-2 and TRBJ2-7 for the parts outside the CDR3, the full variable domain is EAGVAQSPRYKIIEKRQSVAFWCNPISGHATLYWYQQILGQGPKLLIQFQNNGVVDDSQLPKDRFSAERLKGVDSTLKIQPAKLEDSAVYLCASSLTGTGVYEQYFGPGTRLTVT.

The V gene is TRBV7-3, the J gene TRBJ2-2; TRBD1 or TRBD2 may be the D gene (5 bases each). V lost 5 bases, J lost 7 bases, and 11 bases lay in between. This CDR3 is 13 amino acids long. Germline V CDR1 and CDR2: SGHTA, FQGTGA. In DNA, the CDR3 is TGTGCCAGCAGCCAGGGACGGGGCGGGGAGCTGTTTTTT. Translated, it gives CASSQGRGGELFF.

This chain links TRBV19 with TRBJ1-5, with 7 positions matching TRBD1. CDR3 length: 16 residues. J gave up 2 bases and V 6 bases, and 10 bases lay outside the gene matches. CDR1 is LNHDA and CDR2 is SQIVND in the germline V gene (reference sequence). In nucleotides, the CDR3 is TGTGCCAGTAGCGATACAGGGGCTGGGGGCAATCAGCCCCAGCATTTT. Amino acid sequence: CASSDTGAGGNQPQHF.

The genes are TRBV15 and TRBJ2-5; D might be TRBD2 (5 bases). V was pared by 1 base and J by 5 bases, with 14 bases between. This CDR3 region has 15 residues. Germline V gives CDR1 LNHNV, CDR2 YYDKDF (reference sequence). For the CDR3, the DNA is TGTGCCACCAGCAGAGCCCGGACTCTAGTGGAGACCCAGTACTTC. Protein sequence: CATSRARTLVETQYF.

The V call is TRBV7-3, the J call TRBJ1-1; D possibly corresponds to TRBD1 (5 bases). CDR1 and CDR2 (germline): SGHTA, FQGTGA. There are 13 residues in the CDR3. V lost 6 bases and J lost 1, with 9 bases in between. The CDR3 bases are TGTGCCAGCAGACTTACAGGGAACACTGAAGCTTTCTTT. Amino acid sequence: CASRLTGNTEAFF.